The clone carrying this T cell receptor (beta chain) has a handful of counts. As yet, its antigen is unknown. The germline V gene encodes CDR1 LNHNV and CDR2 YYDKDF (reference sequence). The CDR3 contains 17 residues. Trimming cost V 1 base and J 1 base, with 13 bases left between them. The whole isolated RNA underwent reverse transcription, so sequencing captured expressed TCRB transcripts. Samples of naive, central memory and regulatory T cells yielded a mean of about 3.7 million reads. TCRdb's table, derived via immunoSEQ multiplex PCR, lists solely in-frame clones and lacks some. The data show about 160,000 clones, approximately 7.8% seen once. Staining for CD45RO/CCR7/CD25/CD127/CD95/CD27 allowed sorting of CD4+ naive, central memory, regulatory and stem cell-like memory cells. These data come from a study of beta chain features in type 1 diabetes. The study, taken as a whole, reports: Junctions at VDJ sites from type 1 diabetes patients had fewer insertions and more deletions. Among patients with Type 1 diabetes, TCRB CDR3s were moderately but significantly shorter in every one of the four CD4+ subsets. Naive, central memory and regulatory TCRB repertoires appeared more similar among patients than healthy donors.

The clonotype comes from a woman between 40 and 50 years old with type 1 diabetes. V and J are TRBV15 and TRBJ2-2; possibly TRBD1 for D (6 bases). Specimen: central memory CD4+ T cells from blood. The CDR3 sequence: CATSRAQGRKNTGELFF. CDR3 in DNA: TGTGCCACCAGCAGAGCGCAGGGGCGGAAGAACACCGGGGAGCTGTTTTTT.